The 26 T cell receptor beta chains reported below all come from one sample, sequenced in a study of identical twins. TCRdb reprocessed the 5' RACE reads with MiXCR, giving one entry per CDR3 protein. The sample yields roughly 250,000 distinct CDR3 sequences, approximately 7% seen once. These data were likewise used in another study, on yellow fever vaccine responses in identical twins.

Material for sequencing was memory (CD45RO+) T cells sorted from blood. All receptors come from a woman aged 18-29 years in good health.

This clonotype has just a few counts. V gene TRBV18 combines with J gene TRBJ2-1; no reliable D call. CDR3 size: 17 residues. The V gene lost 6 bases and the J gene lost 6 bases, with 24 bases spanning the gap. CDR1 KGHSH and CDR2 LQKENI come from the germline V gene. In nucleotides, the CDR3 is TGTGCCAGCTCCCATTCTTCGGTGGCGGTCAAAAGCAATGAGCAGTTCTTC. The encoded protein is CASSHSSVAVKSNEQFF.

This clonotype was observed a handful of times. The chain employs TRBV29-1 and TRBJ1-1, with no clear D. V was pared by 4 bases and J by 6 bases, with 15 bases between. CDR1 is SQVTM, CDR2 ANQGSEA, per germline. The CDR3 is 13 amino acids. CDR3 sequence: CSVVMVTGSEAFF. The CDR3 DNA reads TGCAGCGTTGTTATGGTGACTGGATCTGAAGCTTTCTTT.

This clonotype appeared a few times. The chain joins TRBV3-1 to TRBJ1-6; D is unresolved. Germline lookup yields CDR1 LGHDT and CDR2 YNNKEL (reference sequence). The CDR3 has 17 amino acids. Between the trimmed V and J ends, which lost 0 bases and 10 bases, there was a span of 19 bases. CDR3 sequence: CASSQDLGGKTRSPLHF. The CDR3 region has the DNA TGTGCCAGCAGCCAAGATCTTGGTGGGAAGACTAGATCACCCCTCCACTTT.

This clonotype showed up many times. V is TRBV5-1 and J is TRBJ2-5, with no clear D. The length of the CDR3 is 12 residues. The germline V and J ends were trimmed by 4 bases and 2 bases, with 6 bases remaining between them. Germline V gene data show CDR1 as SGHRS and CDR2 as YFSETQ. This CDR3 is CASSTPQETQYF. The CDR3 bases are TGCGCCAGCAGCACCCCACAAGAGACCCAGTACTTC.

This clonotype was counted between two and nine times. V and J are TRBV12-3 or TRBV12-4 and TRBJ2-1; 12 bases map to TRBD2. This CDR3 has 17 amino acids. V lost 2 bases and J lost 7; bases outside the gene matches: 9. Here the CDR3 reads CASSLTSGRQVVNEQFF. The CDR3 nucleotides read TGTGCCAGCAGTTTAACTAGCGGGAGGCAGGTGGTGAATGAGCAGTTCTTC.

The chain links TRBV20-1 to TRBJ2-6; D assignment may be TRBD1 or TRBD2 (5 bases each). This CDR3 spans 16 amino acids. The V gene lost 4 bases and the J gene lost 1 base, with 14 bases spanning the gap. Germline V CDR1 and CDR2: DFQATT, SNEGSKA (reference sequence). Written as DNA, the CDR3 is TGCAGTGCTATTGGGACCGGACCGTCTGGGGCCAACGTCCTGACTTTC. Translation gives CSAIGTGPSGANVLTF.

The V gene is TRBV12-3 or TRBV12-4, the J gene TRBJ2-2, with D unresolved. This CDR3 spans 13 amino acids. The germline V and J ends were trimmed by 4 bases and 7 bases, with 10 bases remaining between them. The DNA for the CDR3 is TGTGCCAGCAGTTCCTCCCCCCGCGGGGAGCTGTTTTTT. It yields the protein CASSSSPRGELFF.

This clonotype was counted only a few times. CDR3 sequence reads: CASSSQGDEQFF. The CDR3 coding sequence is TGCGCCAGCAGCTCACAGGGAGATGAGCAGTTCTTC. This chain connects TRBV5-1 to TRBJ2-1; D may be TRBD1 (6 bases). Trimming shortened V by 3 bases and J by 8 bases, and 9 bases separated the two germline ends. Germline V gene sequence: CDR1 SGHRS, CDR2 YFSETQ. The length of the CDR3 is 12 residues. The full variable domain, with the rest looked up from reference TRBV5-1 and TRBJ2-1, is KAGVTQTPRYLIKTRGQQVTLSCSPISGHRSVSWYQQTPGQGLQFLFEYFSETQRNKGNFPGRFSGRQFSNSRSEMNVSTLELGDSALYLCASSSQGDEQFFGPGTRLTVL.

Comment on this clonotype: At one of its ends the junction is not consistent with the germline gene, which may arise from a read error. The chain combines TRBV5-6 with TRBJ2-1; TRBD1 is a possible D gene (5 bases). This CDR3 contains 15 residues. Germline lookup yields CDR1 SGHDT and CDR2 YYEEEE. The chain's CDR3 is CASSLQVSSYNGQFF. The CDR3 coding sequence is TGTGCCAGCAGCTTACAGGTGAGCTCCTACAATGGGCAGTTCTTC.

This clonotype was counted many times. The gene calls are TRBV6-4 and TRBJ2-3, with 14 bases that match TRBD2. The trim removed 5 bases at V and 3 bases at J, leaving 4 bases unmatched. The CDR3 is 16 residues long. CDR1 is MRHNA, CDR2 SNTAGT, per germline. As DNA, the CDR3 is TGTGCCAGCAGTTCTGGACTAGCGGGGGGAACAGATACGCAGTATTTT. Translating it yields CASSSGLAGGTDTQYF.

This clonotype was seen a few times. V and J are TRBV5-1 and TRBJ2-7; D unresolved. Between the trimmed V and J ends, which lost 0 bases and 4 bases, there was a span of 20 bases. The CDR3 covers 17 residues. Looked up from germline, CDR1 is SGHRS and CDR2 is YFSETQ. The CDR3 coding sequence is TGCGCCAGCAGCTTGGTGGCCGGTCAGACTCCTCGGTACGAGCAGTACTTC. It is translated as CASSLVAGQTPRYEQYF.

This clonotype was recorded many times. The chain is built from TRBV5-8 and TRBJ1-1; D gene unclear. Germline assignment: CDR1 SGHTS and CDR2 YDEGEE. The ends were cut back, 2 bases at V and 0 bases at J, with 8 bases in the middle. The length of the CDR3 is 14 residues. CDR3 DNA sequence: TGTGCCAGCAGCTTTCCTACCATGAACACTGAAGCTTTCTTT. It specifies CASSFPTMNTEAFF.

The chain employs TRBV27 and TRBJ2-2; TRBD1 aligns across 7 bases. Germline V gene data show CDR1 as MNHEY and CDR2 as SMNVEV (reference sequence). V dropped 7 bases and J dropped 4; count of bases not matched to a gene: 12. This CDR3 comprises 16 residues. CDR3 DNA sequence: TGTGCCAGCATGGGACAGCTGGCATGGAGCACCGGGGAGCTGTTTTTT. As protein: CASMGQLAWSTGELFF.

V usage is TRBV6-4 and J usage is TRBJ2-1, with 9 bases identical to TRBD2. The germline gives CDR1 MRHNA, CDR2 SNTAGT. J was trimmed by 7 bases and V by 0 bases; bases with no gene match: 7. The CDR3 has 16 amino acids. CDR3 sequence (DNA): TGTGCCAGCAGTGACTCTGGGGCAGCGGGAGGAAATGAGCAGTTCTTC. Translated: CASSDSGAAGGNEQFF.

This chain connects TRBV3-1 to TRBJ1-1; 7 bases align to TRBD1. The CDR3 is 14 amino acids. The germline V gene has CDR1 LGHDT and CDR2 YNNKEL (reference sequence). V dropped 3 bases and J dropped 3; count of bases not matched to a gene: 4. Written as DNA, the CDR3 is TGTGCCAGCAGCCAGGCCGACAGGGACACTGAAGCTTTCTTT. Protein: CASSQADRDTEAFF.

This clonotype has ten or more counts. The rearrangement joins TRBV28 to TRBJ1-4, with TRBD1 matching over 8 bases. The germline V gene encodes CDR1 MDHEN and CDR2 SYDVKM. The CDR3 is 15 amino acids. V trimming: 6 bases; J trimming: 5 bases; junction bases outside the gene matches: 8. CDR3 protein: CASSSGTGRNEKLFF. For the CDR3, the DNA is TGTGCCAGCAGCAGCGGGACAGGACGAAATGAAAAACTGTTTTTT.

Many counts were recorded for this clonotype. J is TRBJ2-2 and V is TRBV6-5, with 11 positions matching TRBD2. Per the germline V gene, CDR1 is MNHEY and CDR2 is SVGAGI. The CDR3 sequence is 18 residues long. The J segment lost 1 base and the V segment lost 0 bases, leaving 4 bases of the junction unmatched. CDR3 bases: TGTGCCAGCAGTTACTCGATAGCGGGGGGGGGGAACACCGGGGAGCTGTTTTTT. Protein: CASSYSIAGGGNTGELFF.

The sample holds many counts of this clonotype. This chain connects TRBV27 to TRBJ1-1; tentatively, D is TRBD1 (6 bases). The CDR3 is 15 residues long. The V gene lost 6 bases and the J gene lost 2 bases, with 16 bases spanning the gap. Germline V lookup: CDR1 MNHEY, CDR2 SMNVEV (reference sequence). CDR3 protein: CASRPRGAGNTEAFF. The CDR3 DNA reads TGTGCCAGCAGGCCTCGGGGGGCCGGCAACACTGAAGCTTTCTTT.

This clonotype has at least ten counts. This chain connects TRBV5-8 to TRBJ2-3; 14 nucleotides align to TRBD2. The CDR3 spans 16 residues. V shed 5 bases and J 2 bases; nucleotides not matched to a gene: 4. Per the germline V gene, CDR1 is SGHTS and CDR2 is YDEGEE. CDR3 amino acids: CASSLGLAGDTDTQYF. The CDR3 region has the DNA TGTGCCAGCAGTCTGGGACTAGCGGGGGACACAGATACGCAGTATTTT.

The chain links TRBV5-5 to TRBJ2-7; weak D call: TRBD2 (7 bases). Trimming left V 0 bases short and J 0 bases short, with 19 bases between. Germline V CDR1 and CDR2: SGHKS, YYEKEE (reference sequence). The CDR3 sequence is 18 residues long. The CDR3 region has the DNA TGTGCCAGCAGCTTGGCGGCGGGGGCAGGTGGGAACTCCTACGAGCAGTACTTC. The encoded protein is CASSLAAGAGGNSYEQYF.

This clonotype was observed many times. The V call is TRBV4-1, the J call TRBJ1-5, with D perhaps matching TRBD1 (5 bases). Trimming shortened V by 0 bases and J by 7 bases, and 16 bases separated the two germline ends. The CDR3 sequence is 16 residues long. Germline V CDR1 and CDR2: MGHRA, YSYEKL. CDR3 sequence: CASSQETSAGRQPQHF. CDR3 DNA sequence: TGCGCCAGCAGCCAAGAGACGTCAGCAGGGAGACAGCCCCAGCATTTT.

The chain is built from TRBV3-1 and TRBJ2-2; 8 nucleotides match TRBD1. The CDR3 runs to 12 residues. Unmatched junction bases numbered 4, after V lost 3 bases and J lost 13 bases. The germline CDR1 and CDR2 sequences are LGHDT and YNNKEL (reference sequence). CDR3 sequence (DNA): TGTGCCAGCAGCCAGGCCGACAGGGGGCTGTTTTTT. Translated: CASSQADRGLFF.

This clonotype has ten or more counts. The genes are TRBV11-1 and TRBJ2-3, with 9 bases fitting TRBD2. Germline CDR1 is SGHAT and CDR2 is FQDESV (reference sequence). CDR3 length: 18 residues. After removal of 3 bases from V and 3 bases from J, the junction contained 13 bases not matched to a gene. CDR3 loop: CASSLVRGGAYGTDTQYF. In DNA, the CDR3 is TGTGCCAGCAGCTTGGTTCGCGGGGGGGCCTATGGGACAGATACGCAGTATTTT.

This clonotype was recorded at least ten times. DNA of the CDR3: TGTGCCAGCAGTTCAGGGGTCGGGGCTGAAGCTTTCTTT. Translation: CASSSGVGAEAFF. The chain combines TRBV27 with TRBJ1-1, with D possibly TRBD1 on 6 matching bases. Germline V gives CDR1 MNHEY, CDR2 SMNVEV (reference sequence). Trimming removed 4 bases at V and 6 bases at J, with 12 bases between. This CDR3 contains 13 residues.

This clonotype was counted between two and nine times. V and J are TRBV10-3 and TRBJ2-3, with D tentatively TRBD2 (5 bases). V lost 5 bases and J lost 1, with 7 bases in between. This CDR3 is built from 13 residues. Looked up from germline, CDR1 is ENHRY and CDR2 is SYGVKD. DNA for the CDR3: TGTGCCATCAGTCCCGGGGGCACAGATACGCAGTATTTT. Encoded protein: CAISPGGTDTQYF.

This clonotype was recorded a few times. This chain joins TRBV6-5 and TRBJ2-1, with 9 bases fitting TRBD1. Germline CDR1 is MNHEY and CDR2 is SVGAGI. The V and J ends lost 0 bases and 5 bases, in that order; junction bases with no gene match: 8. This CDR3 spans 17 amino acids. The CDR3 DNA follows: TGTGCCAGCAGTTACTCTATCTTGGGGACAGGGAACAATGAGCAGTTCTTC. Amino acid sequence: CASSYSILGTGNNEQFF.